This TCR beta chain was sequenced for a study of Graves' ophthalmopathy and Graves' hyperthyroidism. Across the study: No treatment had been given when peripheral blood was collected at initial diagnosis. Study observations and caveats: As the model predicted ophthalmopathy progression, it achieved a sensitivity of roughly 69% and a specificity of 72.22%.

For repertoire sequencing, the TCR beta CDR3 regions were amplified from RNA transcripts. HTBI-primed first-round RT-PCR preceded second-round multiplex PCR. In TCRdb, the multiplex PCR reads were re-called with MiXCR into one record per CDR3 protein. The sample records about 740,000 distinct CDR3 sequences, about 44% being singletons. The authors used Ficoll-Paque density gradient centrifugation to separate PBMCs. The input was around 10 ml of fresh peripheral blood. CDR1 is ENHRY and CDR2 is SYGVKD in the germline V gene. The CDR3 totals 19 residues. As for this clonotype: Its antigen is currently unknown. The junction departs from germline at one end; a sequencing error may be responsible.

Source material: peripheral blood. The receptor was derived from an adult man with Graves' ophthalmopathy. J is TRBJ2-5 and V is TRBV10-3; 11 nucleotides match TRBD1. The CDR3: CAFSEPRDRGESKQETQYF. The CDR3, as DNA: TGTGCCTTCAGTGAGCCCCGGGACAGGGGGGAAAGCAAACAAGAGACCCAGTACTTC.